This entry lists 26 T cell receptor beta chains sequenced from one sample in a study of tumor-infiltrating lymphocytes in oesophageal squamous cell carcinoma. One entry per CDR3 protein, called by TCRdb with MiXCR from the PCR reads. Of fewer than 20,000 distinct CDR3 sequences listed, approximately 40% are singletons. The sequenced sample consisted of normal esophageal tissue next to the tumor. These receptors were taken from a male donor with esophageal squamous cell carcinoma.

With respect to this clonotype: This CDR3 is missing its conserved last phenylalanine or tryptophan, likely due to a read error. It is unclear where the CDR3 begins or ends on the DNA, so no DNA is shown, and the CDR3 is as TCRdb lists it. The chain carries TRBV7-2 and TRBJ2-7; the table assigns TRBD1, which was not confirmed against the DNA. Per germline, CDR1 SGHTA and CDR2 FQGNSA. The CDR3 comprises 16 residues, both ends counted. This CDR3 is CGSSPLSVVYGYTFGS.

This rearrangement joins TRBV11-2 to TRBJ2-1, with a weak D call TRBD1 (6 bases). The J call may be faulty, since TRBJ2-5 better matches the DNA end. CDR1 and CDR2 (germline): SGHAT, FQNNGV. CDR3 length: 13 residues. The CDR3 is CASSLQGQETQYF. CDR3 bases: TGTGCCAGCAGCCTACAGGGACAAGAGACCCAGTACTTC.

The chain links TRBV28 to TRBJ2-3; 10 nucleotides agree with TRBD2. V gave up 7 bases and J gave up 0 bases; unmatched junction bases: 7. Germline V gives CDR1 MDHEN, CDR2 SYDVKM. The CDR3 runs to 16 residues. CDR3 amino acids: CASTQLAGASTDTQYF. CDR3 nucleotide sequence: TGTGCCAGCACCCAGCTAGCGGGGGCTAGCACAGATACGCAGTATTTT.

The V and J genes are TRBV7-8 and TRBJ2-3, with a weak D call TRBD1 (5 bases). The end of the DNA is better explained by TRBJ2-7, so the J call may be wrong. CDR1 and CDR2 from the germline V gene are SGHVS and FQNEAQ. The CDR3 sequence is 14 residues long. CDR3 amino acids: CASSLQGFSYEQYF. Written as DNA, the CDR3 is TGTGCCAGCAGCTTGCAGGGTTTTTCCTACGAGCAGTACTTC.

V and J are TRBV7-3 and TRBJ2-3; 7 nucleotides match TRBD1. The J call may be wrong; the DNA end is better matched by TRBJ2-7. The CDR3 is 14 amino acids. Germline V gives CDR1 SGHTA, CDR2 FQGTGA. DNA of the CDR3: TGTGCCAGCAAGGAGCTAGGGGGCTTAGACGAGCAGTACTTC. This encodes CASKELGGLDEQYF.

In this sample, this clonotype is medium-sized. The chain joins TRBV12-3 or TRBV12-4 to TRBJ2-5, with 9 bases identical to TRBD2. The junction had 6 bases not matched to a gene; V was cut back by 9 bases and J by 4 bases. The CDR3 length is 13 residues. The CDR3 loop is CASGLARGETQYF. CDR3 DNA: TGTGCCAGTGGACTAGCGCGGGGAGAGACCCAGTACTTC.

This chain links TRBV7-2 with TRBJ1-1, with a possible D match to TRBD1 (6 bases). V was shortened by 1 base and J by 8 bases, with 11 bases between the two germline ends. This CDR3 region has 13 residues. CDR1 and CDR2 from the germline V gene are SGHTA and FQGNSA. Here the CDR3 DNA reads TGTGCCAGCAGCTTAGTTTTGAGGGGGGAAGCTTTCTTT. Encoded protein: CASSLVLRGEAFF.

The gene calls are TRBV10-2 and TRBJ2-1, with no clear D. The DNA end favors TRBJ2-5, so the J call may be wrong. The CDR3 is made up of 13 amino acids. Germline CDR1 and CDR2: WSHSY and SAAADI. For the CDR3, the DNA is TGCGCCAGCAGTGGGACCACTAAAGAGACCCAGTACTTC. Its protein is CASSGTTKETQYF.

This clonotype was detected only a few times. This chain uses TRBV25-1 with TRBJ2-7; D may be TRBD2 (5 bases). CDR1 and CDR2 from the germline V gene are MGHDK and SYGVNS. CDR3 size: 15 residues. Trimming cost V 2 bases and J 1 base, with 12 bases left between them. Here the CDR3 reads CASSEQRGLSYEQYF. In DNA, the CDR3 is TGTGCCAGCAGTGAACAGCGCGGGTTATCCTACGAGCAGTACTTC.

This clonotype is labeled as medium-sized. The V gene is TRBV6-1, the J gene TRBJ2-1; D is uncertain. In germline, CDR1 is MNHNS, CDR2 SASEGT. The CDR3 has 16 residues. V was clipped by 5 bases and J by 2 bases, with 16 bases between them. The CDR3 region has the DNA TGTGCCAGCAGTTCTGACCTACGACTCCCCTACAATGAGCAGTTCTTC. Translation gives CASSSDLRLPYNEQFF.

The chain employs TRBV6-6 and TRBJ1-1; TRBD1 matches 9 bases. J was trimmed by 2 bases and V by 1 base; bases with no gene match: 5. This CDR3 has 16 amino acids. Germline CDR1 is MNHNY and CDR2 is SVGAGI (reference sequence). For the CDR3, the DNA is TGTGCCAGCAGTTACTTCAGGGACAGGGTAAACACTGAAGCTTTCTTT. Encoded protein: CASSYFRDRVNTEAFF.

CDR3: CASSIVASGRAGDTGELFF. As DNA, the CDR3 is TGTGCCAGTAGTATAGTGGCTAGCGGGAGGGCCGGGGACACCGGGGAGCTGTTTTTT. The rearrangement joins TRBV19 to TRBJ2-2, with 12 bases that match TRBD2. CDR1 and CDR2 (germline): LNHDA, SQIVND (reference sequence). There are 19 residues in the CDR3. V shed 1 base, J shed 3 bases, and the junction held 9 bases outside the gene matches.

This clonotype came up a few times. A read error may be the cause here, since a much bigger clone is one base away. The chain uses TRBV6-1 and TRBJ2-5; D gene uncertain. From germline, CDR1 is MNHNS and CDR2 SASEGT. Trimming pared 7 bases from V and 11 bases from J, leaving 17 bases between. The CDR3 is 12 amino acids. CDR3 nucleotide sequence: TGTGCCAGCAAGAGTCGGCAGGATGAGCAGTACTTC. Protein: CASKSRQDEQYF.

V gene TRBV7-9 combines with J gene TRBJ1-3; D not certain. This CDR3 is built from 14 residues. Germline CDR1 is SEHNR and CDR2 is FQNEAQ (reference sequence). Deletions cut 1 base from V and 4 bases from J, with 8 bases between. For the CDR3, the DNA is TGTGCCAGCAGCTTAGAGGTAGCCGGAAACACCATATATTTT. This codes for CASSLEVAGNTIYF.

The rearrangement links TRBV12-3 or TRBV12-4 to TRBJ2-1; D remains unclear. The CDR3 loop spans 15 amino acids. Trimming removed 4 bases from V and 0 bases from J, with 10 bases in between. The CDR3 is CASSSTPISYNEQFF. The DNA for the CDR3 is TGTGCCAGCAGTTCGACACCGATCTCCTACAATGAGCAGTTCTTC.

This clonotype ranks as medium-sized. A junction end diverges from the germline sequence, so it may reflect a read error. The chain recombines TRBV7-6 with TRBJ2-7, with 7 positions matching TRBD1. The CDR3 totals 13 residues. Germline V gives CDR1 SGHVS, CDR2 FNYEAQ. Written as DNA, the CDR3 is TGTGCCAGCAGCCATGGGACAGTTTCACCCCTCCACTTC. Encoded protein: CASSHGTVSPLHF.

This clonotype has at least ten counts. The chain carries TRBV12-3 or TRBV12-4 and TRBJ1-1; TRBD1 aligns across 8 bases. The CDR3 is 14 residues long. The V segment lost 3 bases and the J segment 0 bases; nucleotides outside the gene matches: 0. The CDR3 sequence: CASSLTGVNTEAFF. CDR3 nucleotide sequence: TGTGCCAGCAGTTTGACAGGGGTGAACACTGAAGCTTTCTTT.

This clonotype was recorded at least ten times. Being one base from a much bigger clone, this may be a read error. The chain recombines TRBV7-9 with TRBJ2-1; no firm D call. Trimming left V 5 bases short and J 10 bases short, with 12 bases between. Germline V CDR1 and CDR2: SEHNR, FQNEAQ (reference sequence). The CDR3 loop spans 12 amino acids. CDR3 protein: CASSPESDEQFF. DNA of the CDR3: TGTGCCAGCAGCCCGGAGAGTGACGAGCAGTTCTTC.

Comments on this clonotype: At one of its ends the junction is not consistent with the germline gene, which may arise from a read error. The chain employs TRBV7-6 and TRBJ2-4; 7 bases line up with TRBD1. Germline lookup yields CDR1 SGHVS and CDR2 FNYEAQ. The length of the CDR3 is 10 residues. The CDR3 DNA follows: TGTGCCAGCAGCGGACAGGCCACAGGGTTC. It specifies CASSGQATGF. The full variable domain, its missing parts supplied by reference TRBV7-6 and TRBJ2-4, is GAGVSQSPRYKVTKRGQDVALRCDPISGHVSLYWYRQALGQGPEFLTYFNYEAQQDKSGLPNDRFSAERPEGSISTLTIQRTEQRDSAMYRCASSGQATGFGAGTRLSVL.

The chain carries TRBV7-6 and TRBJ2-7; TRBD2 is a possible D gene (5 bases). Looked up from germline, CDR1 is SGHVS and CDR2 is FNYEAQ. The V end was cut by 2 bases, the J end by 0 bases, with 11 bases between. This CDR3 is built from 15 residues. CDR3 loop: CASSLSWRSSYEQYF. CDR3 nucleotide sequence: TGTGCCAGCAGCTTAAGCTGGAGGAGCTCCTACGAGCAGTACTTC.

The chain employs TRBV18 and TRBJ2-4; D is perhaps TRBD1 or TRBD2 (7 bases each). The closer fit of TRBJ2-7 to the DNA end suggests the J call may be wrong. The CDR3 contains 14 residues. Germline lookup yields CDR1 KGHSH and CDR2 LQKENI. The CDR3 region has the DNA TGTGCCAGCGGGGTGCAGGGGGGGTACTCCGAGCAGTACTTC. Translating it yields CASGVQGGYSEQYF.

The CDR3 loop reads CASSEYNEQFF. The CDR3 DNA follows: TGTGCCAGCAGCGAATACAATGAGCAGTTCTTC. This chain joins TRBV12-3 or TRBV12-4 and TRBJ2-1; D gene unclear. There are 11 residues in the CDR3. The V end lost 6 bases, the J end lost 4 bases, and 4 bases lay between the germline ends.

The table lists this clonotype with many counts. The genes are TRBV12-3 or TRBV12-4 and TRBJ1-5, with a tentative D call TRBD1 (6 bases). V dropped 3 bases and J dropped 2 bases, with 11 bases sitting between them. The CDR3 is 15 residues long. The CDR3 region is CASSFGRQGNQPQHF. DNA of the CDR3: TGTGCCAGCAGTTTCGGGAGACAGGGCAATCAGCCCCAGCATTTT.

Regarding this clonotype: Since no conserved phenylalanine or tryptophan closes the CDR3, a read error is the likely cause. The DNA is left out, because the CDR3 cannot be placed on it with certainty; the CDR3 is given as TCRdb lists it. The rearrangement links TRBV6-6 to TRBJ2-5; the table calls TRBD1, which could not be checked here. In germline, CDR1 is MNHNY, CDR2 SVGAGI (reference sequence). The CDR3 length equals 19 residues, ends included. CDR3: CASITGTGGILGAPLHFGN.

The chain combines TRBV6-5 with TRBJ1-1; no definite D call. The J call may be incorrect, as the DNA end agrees better with TRBJ2-7. From germline, CDR1 is MNHEY and CDR2 SVGAGI. The CDR3 is 13 residues long. The DNA for the CDR3 is TGTGCCAGCAGTGGTAGGGTTGGCTACGAGCAGTACTTC. It yields the protein CASSGRVGYEQYF.

This clonotype ranks as large. V and J are TRBV7-2 and TRBJ2-3; tentatively, D is TRBD2 (7 bases). V was cut by 5 bases and J by 4 bases, with 19 bases left in between. Germline V gives CDR1 SGHTA, CDR2 FQGNSA. The CDR3 loop spans 16 amino acids. This CDR3 is CASSPGGGRAADTQYF. The CDR3 region has the DNA TGTGCCAGCAGCCCCGGGGGCGGGAGAGCAGCAGATACGCAGTATTTT.